The 18 T cell receptor beta chains below come from one sample, sequenced in a study of blood T cell repertoires in COVID-19. Only in-frame clones appear in the TCRdb table, and some are missing; sequencing was by immunoSEQ multiplex PCR. Of 60,000 to 90,000 clones detected, 73% appear once; the ten largest clones hold approximately 20%. The sample consisted of peripheral blood. These receptors originate from a man in his 60s with acute or convalescent COVID-19.

This rearrangement joins TRBV28 to TRBJ2-7; tentatively, D is TRBD2 (5 bases). The germline V gene has CDR1 MDHEN and CDR2 SYDVKM. CDR3 length: 15 amino acids. The germline V and J ends were trimmed by 9 bases and 1 base, with 19 bases remaining between them. The CDR3 DNA reads TGTGCCAGTTCTATTGTGGGAGAACTTTCCTACGAGCAGTACTTC. It specifies CASSIVGELSYEQYF.

The rearrangement uses TRBV25-1 and TRBJ2-1; a weak D match, TRBD2 (5 bases). The V gene's germline CDR1 is MGHDK and CDR2 SYGVNS. V was shortened by 3 bases and J by 2 bases, with 11 bases between the two germline ends. This CDR3 is 15 amino acids long. The CDR3 region has the DNA TGTGCCAGCAGTGACCTCGGGATAACCTACAATGAGCAGTTCTTC. It translates to CASSDLGITYNEQFF.

This chain links TRBV19 with TRBJ2-2; D is uncertain. Germline CDR1 LNHDA, CDR2 SQIVND (reference sequence). CDR3 length: 11 residues. V shed 10 bases and J shed 0 bases, with 3 bases lying between them. The CDR3 protein is CATTNTGELFF. CDR3 bases: TGTGCCACAACGAACACCGGGGAGCTGTTTTTT.

The genes are TRBV10-3 and TRBJ2-3, with 11 bases identical to TRBD2. Trimming at V came to 4 bases and at J to 4 bases, leaving 4 bases not matched to a gene. Germline values: CDR1 ENHRY, CDR2 SYGVKD. The CDR3 extends over 15 amino acids. This chain's CDR3 is CAISASSGGADTQYF. CDR3 nucleotide sequence: TGTGCCATCAGTGCGAGTAGCGGGGGGGCAGATACGCAGTATTTT.

This clone was seen only once. The rearrangement links TRBV10-3 to TRBJ2-2, with D maybe TRBD1 (5 bases). Germline V gene sequence: CDR1 ENHRY, CDR2 SYGVKD. The CDR3 totals 14 residues. Trimming shortened V by 11 bases and J by 2 bases, and 15 bases separated the two germline ends. The CDR3 bases are TGTGCCCATCAGCGACAGCCTAACACCGGGGAGCTGTTTTTT. It codes for CAHQRQPNTGELFF.

This clone was seen once. The CDR3 region is CASTPPGTASTDTQYF. The CDR3 coding sequence is TGCGCCAGCACGCCACCCGGGACAGCAAGCACAGATACGCAGTATTTT. The V call is TRBV23-1, the J call TRBJ2-3, with TRBD1 matching over 7 bases. TRBV23-1 is classed as an ORF, of uncertain function. The V and J ends lost 7 bases and 0 bases, in that order; junction bases with no gene match: 10. The CDR3 extends over 16 amino acids.

The gene calls are TRBV14 and TRBJ2-3; 7 bases are a match to TRBD1. Per the germline V gene, CDR1 is SGHDN and CDR2 is FVKESK. The CDR3 runs 17 residues. The V segment lost 5 bases and the J segment 2 bases; nucleotides outside the gene matches: 13. CDR3 loop: CASSGFDRAKTTDTQYF. CDR3 DNA: TGTGCCAGCAGCGGGTTCGACAGGGCTAAAACCACAGATACGCAGTATTTT.

The chain recombines TRBV6-1 with TRBJ2-1; D unclear. From germline, CDR1 is MNHNS and CDR2 SASEGT. This CDR3 comprises 12 residues. V was clipped by 3 bases and J by 10 bases, with 10 bases between them. The CDR3 region is CASSDEAHEQFF. In DNA, the CDR3 is TGTGCCAGCAGTGATGAGGCTCACGAGCAGTTCTTC.

This rearrangement joins TRBV7-9 to TRBJ2-3; 7 bases line up with TRBD1. The V gene end was trimmed by 6 bases and the J gene end by 1 base; junction bases not matched to a gene: 13. Germline CDR1 reads SEHNR; CDR2 reads FQNEAQ (reference sequence). This CDR3 comprises 17 residues. CDR3 in amino acids: CASSSPGQVGGTDTQYF. CDR3 DNA sequence: TGTGCCAGCAGTTCGCCTGGACAGGTTGGAGGCACAGATACGCAGTATTTT.

This chain connects TRBV3-1 (or the pseudogene TRBV3-2) to TRBJ1-5, with 7 bases matching TRBD1. CDR3 length: 15 residues. J was trimmed by 2 bases and V by 4 bases; bases with no gene match: 5. Germline loops: CDR1 LGHDT, CDR2 YNNKEL (reference sequence). CDR3 residues: CASSPGGEGNQPQHF. The CDR3 nucleotides read TGTGCCAGCAGCCCAGGGGGAGAAGGCAATCAGCCCCAGCATTTT.

The CDR3 spells CASSSSGRGSEQYF. For the CDR3, the DNA is TGTGCCAGCAGCTCTAGCGGGAGGGGGTCCGAGCAGTACTTC. The V and J genes are TRBV7-9 and TRBJ2-7, with 12 bases aligning to TRBD2. Per germline, CDR1 SEHNR and CDR2 FQNEAQ (reference sequence). The CDR3 runs 14 residues. V gave up 4 bases and J gave up 6 bases; unmatched junction bases: 4. Together with reference TRBV7-9 and TRBJ2-7, the CDR3 gives the full variable domain: DTGVSQNPRHKITKRGQNVTFRCDPISEHNRLYWYRQTLGQGPEFLTYFQNEAQLEKSRLLSDRFSAERPKGSFSTLEIQRTEQGDSAMYLCASSSSGRGSEQYFGPGTRLTVT.

The V and J genes are TRBV20-1 and TRBJ2-3; TRBD2 aligns across 12 bases. Germline V gives CDR1 DFQATT, CDR2 SNEGSKA (reference sequence). CDR3 size: 16 residues. V shed 3 bases and J 2 bases; nucleotides not matched to a gene: 6. CDR3 sequence reads: CSASSRTSGDTDTQYF. CDR3 DNA sequence: TGCAGTGCTAGTTCCCGGACTAGCGGGGACACAGATACGCAGTATTTT.

V usage is TRBV7-3 and J usage is TRBJ2-1, with TRBD2 matching over 10 bases. CDR1 is SGHTA, CDR2 FQGTGA, per germline. With V trimmed by 3 bases and J by 5 bases, 1 base remained unmatched. The CDR3 sequence is 14 residues long. In DNA, the CDR3 is TGTGCCAGCAGCTTCCTAGCGGGAGACAATGAGCAGTTCTTC. It codes for CASSFLAGDNEQFF.

The chain combines TRBV19 with TRBJ1-1, with a weak D call TRBD1 (6 bases). Trimming shortened V by 4 bases and J by 0 bases, and 9 bases separated the two germline ends. Germline V gene lookup returns CDR1 LNHDA and CDR2 SQIVND (reference sequence). CDR3 length: 14 residues. This CDR3 is CASSKNRVNTEAFF. The CDR3, as DNA: TGTGCCAGTAGTAAAAACAGGGTGAACACTGAAGCTTTCTTT.

V gene TRBV19 combines with J gene TRBJ1-1, with 7 bases matching TRBD1. Germline V CDR1 and CDR2: LNHDA, SQIVND (reference sequence). V shed 3 bases and J 4 bases; nucleotides not matched to a gene: 11. CDR3 length: 16 amino acids. CDR3 sequence reads: CASSMRGLGWVTEAFF. CDR3 DNA: TGTGCCAGTAGTATGAGGGGGCTCGGGTGGGTCACTGAAGCTTTCTTT.

The V call is TRBV12-5, the J call TRBJ2-1; 15 nucleotides line up with TRBD2. Unmatched junction bases numbered 1, after V lost 3 bases and J lost 4 bases. The V gene's germline CDR1 is LGHNT and CDR2 FRNRAP. The CDR3 spans 16 residues. The CDR3 reads CASGFGTSGGYNEQFF. CDR3 nucleotide sequence: TGTGCTAGTGGTTTTGGGACTAGCGGGGGGTACAATGAGCAGTTCTTC.

The chain recombines TRBV6-5 with TRBJ2-1; a possible D gene is TRBD2 (6 bases). Trimming removed 7 bases at V and 6 bases at J, with 13 bases between. Germline V lookup: CDR1 MNHEY, CDR2 SVGAGI. The CDR3 is made up of 13 amino acids. This CDR3 is CASKEGGFNEQFF. As DNA, the CDR3 is TGTGCCAGCAAGGAGGGCGGGTTCAATGAGCAGTTCTTC.

This clone was counted only a few times. This chain links TRBV6-2 or TRBV6-3 with TRBJ2-7, with D possibly matching TRBD2 (6 bases). V gave up 0 bases and J gave up 3 bases, with 9 bases separating them. From germline, CDR1 is MNHEY and CDR2 SVGEGT. The CDR3 has 14 amino acids. The CDR3 region is CASSYSPGDYEQYF. The CDR3 DNA follows: TGTGCCAGCAGTTACTCGCCGGGAGACTACGAGCAGTACTTC.